This T cell receptor beta chain emerged from a study of cytomegalovirus exposure and HLA in healthy donors. PCR was performed using 60 Vbeta and 13 Jbeta primers. Clones were read by immunoSEQ multiplex PCR, and TCRdb kept only the in-frame ones, dropping some. This table has about 130,000 clones, 75% to 90% appearing once. Germline lookup yields CDR1 MNHNS and CDR2 SASEGT. The CDR3 has 16 amino acids. V shed 1 base and J 6 bases; nucleotides not matched to a gene: 11. The chain recombines TRBV6-1 with TRBJ2-7; TRBD1 aligns across 8 bases. The material sequenced was PBMCs. This TCR came from a woman aged 40 to 50 in good health and CMV-seropositive. CDR3 sequence (DNA): TGTGCCAGCAGTGAAGGTTGGACAGGGTTAAGAAGCGAGCAGTACTTC. Its protein product is CASSEGWTGLRSEQYF.